A selection of T cell receptor beta chains follows, all from one sample in a study of shared clonotypes between healthy human individuals. Using immunoSEQ multiplex PCR, the repertoire was profiled, and TCRdb retains in-frame clones only, with some absent. The data show around 2,000,000 clones, approximately 94% seen once. The specimen was naive CD8+ T cells from PBMCs. The origin of the receptors is a man aged 18-30 years in good health. Some clones in this sample may be carry-over from other donors' samples. Both conserved end residues are part of each CDR3. A D gene is named only where the DNA matches it firmly. Some rows have no size entry. The others give once, few or many, or a class for an expanded clone.

clone_size	d_call	v_call	j_call	cdr3_aa	cdr3_nt
NA	NA	TRBV9	TRBJ2-2	CASSVGAGSTGELFF	TGTGCCAGCAGCGTAGGAGCAGGATCTACCGGGGAGCTGTTTTTT
NA	TRBD2	TRBV6-6	TRBJ2-7	CASSPSGGLISYEQYF	TGTGCCAGCAGTCCCTCGGGAGGCCTCATCTCCTACGAGCAGTACTTC
NA	NA	TRBV15	TRBJ2-1	CATSVHRQYNEQFF	TGTGCCACCAGCGTTCACCGGCAATACAATGAGCAGTTCTTC
NA	NA	TRBV23-1	TRBJ1-3	CASSPLSGAGGNTIYF	TGCGCCAGCAGTCCCCTCAGCGGCGCAGGAGGAAACACCATATATTTT
NA	TRBD2	TRBV29-1	TRBJ2-3	CSVSTSGRPDTQYF	TGCAGCGTGTCGACTAGCGGGAGACCAGATACGCAGTATTTT
NA	NA	TRBV18	TRBJ2-5	CASSPEGYGGTQYF	TGTGCCAGCTCACCCGAGGGGTACGGCGGGACCCAGTACTTC
NA	TRBD2	TRBV13	TRBJ2-7	CASTSGGSYEQYF	TGTGCCAGTACTAGCGGGGGATCCTACGAGCAGTACTTC
NA	NA	TRBV29-1	TRBJ2-5	CSVEGMGPIPFGTQYF	TGCAGCGTTGAAGGTATGGGACCGATACCGTTTGGGACCCAGTACTTC
NA	TRBD1	TRBV19	TRBJ2-7	CASSIRQGGYEQYF	TGTGCCAGTAGTATCCGACAGGGGGGCTACGAGCAGTACTTC
NA	TRBD1	TRBV7-9	TRBJ1-2	CASSDSHRGDNYGYTF	TGTGCCAGCAGCGACAGCCACAGGGGCGACAACTATGGCTACACCTTC
NA	TRBD1	TRBV18	TRBJ2-6	CASSPRTGSPGANVLTF	TGTGCCAGCTCACCACGGACAGGGTCCCCTGGGGCCAACGTCCTGACTTTC
NA	NA	TRBV7-9	TRBJ2-1	CASSLGEGNEQFF	TGTGCCAGCAGCTTAGGAGAGGGAAATGAGCAGTTCTTC
NA	TRBD1	TRBV13	TRBJ2-7	CASSPRQGVIEQYF	TGTGCCAGCAGCCCTCGACAGGGGGTTATCGAGCAGTACTTC
NA	NA	TRBV30	TRBJ2-7	CAWTPTDSYEQYF	TGTGCCTGGACTCCGACAGACTCCTACGAGCAGTACTTC
NA	TRBD1	TRBV5-1	TRBJ1-2	CASSWGPDRDYGYTF	TGCGCCAGCAGCTGGGGGCCCGACAGGGACTATGGCTACACCTTC
NA	NA	TRBV29-1	TRBJ1-1	CSVLGYEAFF	TGCAGCGTCTTGGGATATGAAGCTTTCTTT
NA	TRBD1	TRBV6-5	TRBJ1-3	CASRPPGQGNTIYF	TGTGCCAGCAGACCTCCGGGACAGGGAAACACCATATATTTT
NA	TRBD1	TRBV10-2	TRBJ1-4	CASRVGQGSIEKLFF	TGCGCCAGCAGAGTCGGACAGGGGTCGATAGAAAAACTGTTTTTT
NA	NA	TRBV30	TRBJ1-1	CAWSAGDNTEAFF	TGTGCCTGGAGTGCGGGGGATAACACTGAAGCTTTCTTT
NA	NA	TRBV10-3	TRBJ2-7	CAISAPQRSSEQYF	TGTGCCATCAGTGCCCCCCAGCGGAGTTCCGAGCAGTACTTC
once	NA	TRBV15	TRBJ2-7	CATSADSLTYEQYF	TGTGCCACCAGCGCGGATAGCCTTACCTACGAGCAGTACTTC
NA	TRBD2	TRBV7-9	TRBJ2-1	CASSLVLAGSNEQFF	TGTGCCAGCAGCTTAGTACTAGCGGGATCCAATGAGCAGTTCTTC
NA	TRBD2	TRBV9	TRBJ2-1	CASSAPPSGRANEQFF	TGTGCCAGCAGCGCCCCCCCTAGCGGGAGGGCCAATGAGCAGTTCTTC
NA	NA	TRBV27	TRBJ2-7	CASSFGGGEQYF	TGTGCCAGCAGTTTTGGTGGAGGCGAGCAGTACTTC
NA	TRBD2	TRBV7-2	TRBJ2-7	CASSFRVAGAVYEQYF	TGTGCCAGCAGCTTTAGAGTAGCGGGAGCCGTCTACGAGCAGTACTTC
NA	NA	TRBV9	TRBJ2-2	CASSEQGGPSNTGELFF	TGTGCCAGCAGCGAACAAGGGGGTCCATCGAACACCGGGGAGCTGTTTTTT
NA	NA	TRBV9	TRBJ2-7	CASSPGGGEQYF	TGTGCCAGCAGCCCAGGGGGGGGCGAGCAGTACTTC
NA	NA	TRBV28	TRBJ1-2	CASSLRGGEGYYGYTF	TGTGCCAGCAGCCTACGGGGAGGGGAGGGGTACTATGGCTACACCTTC
NA	TRBD2	TRBV27	TRBJ2-1	CASSLPRTSGSLYNEQFF	TGTGCCAGCAGTTTACCCCGGACTAGCGGATCACTCTACAATGAGCAGTTCTTC